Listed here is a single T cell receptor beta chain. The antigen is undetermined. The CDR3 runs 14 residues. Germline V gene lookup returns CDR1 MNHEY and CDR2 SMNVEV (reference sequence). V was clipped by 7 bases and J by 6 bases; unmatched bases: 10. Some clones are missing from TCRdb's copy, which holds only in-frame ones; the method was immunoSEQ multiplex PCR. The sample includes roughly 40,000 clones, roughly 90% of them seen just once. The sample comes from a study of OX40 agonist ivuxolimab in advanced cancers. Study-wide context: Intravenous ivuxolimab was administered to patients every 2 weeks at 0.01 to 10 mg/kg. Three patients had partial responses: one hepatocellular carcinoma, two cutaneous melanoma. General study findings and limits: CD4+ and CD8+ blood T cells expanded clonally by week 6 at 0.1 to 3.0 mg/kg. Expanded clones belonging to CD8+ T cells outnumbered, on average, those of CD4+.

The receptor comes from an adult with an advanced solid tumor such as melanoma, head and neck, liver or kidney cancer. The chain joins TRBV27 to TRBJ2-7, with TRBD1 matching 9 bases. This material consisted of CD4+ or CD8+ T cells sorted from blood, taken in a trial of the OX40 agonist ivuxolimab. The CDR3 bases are TGTGCCAGCACCCCGACAGGGGGGAATTCCGAGCAGTACTTC. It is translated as CASTPTGGNSEQYF.